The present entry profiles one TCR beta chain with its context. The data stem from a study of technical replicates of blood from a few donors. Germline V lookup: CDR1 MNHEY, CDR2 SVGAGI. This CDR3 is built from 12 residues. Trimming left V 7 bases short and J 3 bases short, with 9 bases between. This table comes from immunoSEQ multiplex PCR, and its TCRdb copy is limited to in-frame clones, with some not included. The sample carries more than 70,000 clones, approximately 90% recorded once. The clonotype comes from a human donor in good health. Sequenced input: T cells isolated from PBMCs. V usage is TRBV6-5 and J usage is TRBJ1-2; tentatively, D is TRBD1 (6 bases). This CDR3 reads CASTTGHYGYTF. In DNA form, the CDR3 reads TGTGCCAGCACGACAGGCCACTATGGCTACACCTTC.